This record looks at one T cell receptor beta chain sequence and its context. V shed 0 bases and J shed 5 bases, with 16 bases lying between them. The CDR3 contains 16 residues. Germline CDR1 and CDR2: MGHRA and YSYEKL. The record originates from a study of blood T cell repertoires in COVID-19. Study-wide context: Some COVID-19 samples were acute and others convalescent; all came from the United States, Italy and Spain. From T cells, B-cell-depleted T cells, or PBMCs came the material, which was cDNA or gDNA.

Clones were read by immunoSEQ multiplex PCR, and TCRdb kept only the in-frame ones, dropping some. The repertoire holds approximately 230,000 clones, with just over 85% as singletons. The study drew participants aged about 18 to 89 years from 24 US areas. Donors were grouped by their self-reported clinical history. This sequence joins TRBV4-1 and TRBJ1-1; a weak D match, TRBD1 (6 bases). The sample consisted of PBMCs or T cells enriched from blood (not recorded which). This TCR came from a man aged 18 to 35 who had recovered from COVID-19. CDR3 sequence: CASSQEPIRGRTEAFF. The CDR3 DNA is TGCGCCAGCAGCCAAGAACCCATCAGGGGAAGGACTGAAGCTTTCTTT.